The 14 T cell receptor beta chains listed next were all sequenced from one sample in a study of blood T cells in healthy people across ages. Through a sample-barcoded 5' primer and a J-beta primer mix, a second PCR was run for roughly 6 to 12 cycles. TCRdb re-analysed the 5' RACE reads in MiXCR, keeping a single row per CDR3 protein. The data hold over 750,000 distinct CDR3 sequences, with 25% observed a single time. These sequences were also reported in another study, on T cells of mothers and their children.

The sample consisted of blood. All receptors come from a boy aged 5-17 years in good health.

This clonotype was seen only a few times. The rearrangement links TRBV5-1 to TRBJ2-1; 8 positions match TRBD2. The J call is in doubt because the DNA end fits TRBJ2-5 better. The CDR3 covers 15 residues. The V gene's germline CDR1 is SGHRS and CDR2 YFSETQ. This CDR3 is CASSLAGGAIKTQYF. Written as DNA, the CDR3 is TGCGCCAGCAGCTTGGCCGGGGGGGCCATAAAGACCCAGTACTTC.

This clonotype was counted ten times or more. J is TRBJ2-5 and V is TRBV27; D is perhaps TRBD1 or TRBD2 (5 bases each). The CDR3 is made up of 11 amino acids. In germline, CDR1 is MNHEY, CDR2 SMNVEV (reference sequence). V was cut by 5 bases and J by 9 bases, with 10 bases left in between. The CDR3 sequence: CASSSLGAQYF. For the CDR3, the DNA is TGTGCCAGCAGTAGCCTGGGGGCCCAGTACTTC.

J is TRBJ2-3 and V is TRBV7-2; D perhaps matches TRBD2 (6 bases). This CDR3 is built from 13 residues. Deletions cut 4 bases from V and 5 bases from J, with 10 bases between. The V gene's germline CDR1 is SGHTA and CDR2 FQGNSA. The CDR3 protein is CASSYLSGDTQYF. The CDR3 DNA is TGTGCCAGCAGCTACCTTAGCGGAGATACGCAGTATTTT.

The chain couples TRBV29-1 to TRBJ2-5, with 7 bases that match TRBD2. Near its end, the DNA agrees better with TRBJ2-1, so the J call may be wrong. CDR1 and CDR2 (germline): SQVTM, ANQGSEA. The CDR3 has 16 amino acids. CDR3 sequence (DNA): TGCAGCGTTGAAGGGGGCCTGGCGGGAGTTTTGAATGAGCAGTTCTTC. It specifies CSVEGGLAGVLNEQFF.

This chain uses TRBV18 with TRBJ2-7; 12 nucleotides align to TRBD2. The J call may be mistaken, given a closer DNA end match to TRBJ2-1. There are 15 residues in the CDR3. Germline CDR1 reads KGHSH; CDR2 reads LQKENI. The CDR3 region is CASSASGGAFDEQFF. CDR3 DNA sequence: TGTGCCAGCTCAGCTAGCGGGGGGGCCTTCGATGAGCAGTTCTTC.

The V call is TRBV29-1, the J call TRBJ2-7; TRBD1 aligns across 8 bases. The V segment lost 7 bases and the J segment 5 bases; nucleotides outside the gene matches: 7. The CDR3 sequence is 12 residues long. Per the germline V gene, CDR1 is SQVTM and CDR2 is ANQGSEA. This CDR3 reads CSAWTGLDEQYF. CDR3 DNA sequence: TGCAGCGCGTGGACAGGGCTTGACGAGCAGTACTTC.

This clonotype appeared a single time. The rearrangement uses TRBV7-3 and TRBJ2-7; TRBD2 matches at 13 bases. Germline CDR1 SGHTA, CDR2 FQGTGA. Unmatched junction bases numbered 5, after V lost 3 bases and J lost 6 bases. This CDR3 comprises 15 residues. The CDR3 DNA is TGTGCCAGCAGCTTGACTAGCGGGGGGTCTGGCGAGCAGTACTTC. Protein product: CASSLTSGGSGEQYF.

The gene calls are TRBV2 and TRBJ2-1; TRBD2 matches 7 bases. The CDR3 totals 15 residues. From germline, CDR1 is SNHLY and CDR2 FYNNEI. V lost 2 bases and J lost 0; bases outside the gene matches: 1. CDR3 in DNA: TGTGCCAGCAGTGAACTAGCGGTCTCCTACAATGAGCAGTTCTTC. This translates into CASSELAVSYNEQFF.

This clonotype was seen a few times. V and J are TRBV3-1 and TRBJ2-3; tentatively, D is TRBD1 or TRBD2 (5 bases each). V dropped 6 bases and J dropped 2 bases, with 18 bases sitting between them. Germline V CDR1 and CDR2: LGHDT, YNNKEL (reference sequence). The CDR3 runs 16 residues. The CDR3 coding sequence is TGTGCCAGCAGGCTCAGATCGAGCGGACACACAGATACGCAGTATTTT. Its protein is CASRLRSSGHTDTQYF.

The chain combines TRBV29-1 with TRBJ2-1, with TRBD2 identical over 12 bases. Germline V gives CDR1 SQVTM, CDR2 ANQGSEA. Trimming removed 5 bases from V and 8 bases from J; junction bases left unmatched: 16. The CDR3 sequence is 17 residues long. This CDR3 reads CSVNGLAGNALGDEQFF. The CDR3 DNA follows: TGCAGCGTTAACGGACTAGCGGGAAACGCGCTAGGGGATGAGCAGTTCTTC.

V usage is TRBV20-1 and J usage is TRBJ2-1, with 10 bases fitting TRBD2. The CDR3 has 13 amino acids. The V and J ends lost 2 bases and 9 bases, in that order; junction bases with no gene match: 4. Looked up from germline, CDR1 is DFQATT and CDR2 is SNEGSKA (reference sequence). CDR3 coding DNA: TGCAGTGCTAGACTAGCGGGAGATATTGAGCAGTTCTTC. This sequence encodes CSARLAGDIEQFF.

The genes are TRBV29-1 and TRBJ2-6; the D gene is possibly TRBD2 (6 bases). The CDR3 extends over 13 amino acids. CDR1 and CDR2 (germline): SQVTM, ANQGSEA. The ends were cut back, 6 bases at V and 3 bases at J, with 9 bases in the middle. The CDR3 coding sequence is TGCAGCGTAGGGACTCTTGGGGCCAACGTCCTGACTTTC. It is translated as CSVGTLGANVLTF.

This clonotype was seen more than once but under ten times. The chain has TRBV7-2 and TRBJ2-6; 9 bases are shared with TRBD1. Germline CDR1 is SGHTA and CDR2 is FQGNSA. The CDR3 has 17 amino acids. V was pared by 10 bases and J by 0 bases, with 10 bases of the junction left unmatched. CDR3 nucleotide sequence: TGTGCCACCCCCCCGGGACAGGGTCGCTCTGGGGCCAACGTCCTGACTTTC. It codes for CATPPGQGRSGANVLTF.

For this clonotype: A read error may produce the germline difference seen at one junction end. This chain connects TRBV12-3 or TRBV12-4 to TRBJ2-5; 10 bases fit TRBD2. The DNA matches TRBJ2-1 better at its end, which makes the J call doubtful. The CDR3 is made up of 15 amino acids. This chain's CDR3 is CASRKPGLAYNGQFF. In nucleotides, the CDR3 is TGTGCCAGCAGGAAACCGGGACTAGCGTACAATGGGCAGTTCTTC.